The clone carrying this T cell receptor (beta chain) was found a few times. Trimming removed 6 bases at V and 2 bases at J, with 12 bases between. This CDR3 spans 14 amino acids. This sample is part of a study of T-cell reconstitution after alpha-beta-depleted transplantation in children. A TCRbeta library incorporating unique molecular identifiers was prepared. TCRdb re-analysed the PCR reads in MiXCR, keeping a single row per CDR3 protein. Of some 520,000 distinct CDR3 sequences listed, 32% are singletons. The rearrangement uses TRBV12-3 or TRBV12-4 and TRBJ2-3; D not resolved. The clonotype originates from a human donor who donated a stem cell graft to a child with aplastic anemia. The sequences come from PBMCs from the stem cell graft donor, collected from the stem cell graft. The CDR3: CASSKRDITDTQYF. The CDR3 DNA is TGTGCCAGCAGCAAAAGGGATATCACAGATACGCAGTATTTT.